This T cell receptor (beta chain) was identified during a study of T cell responses to AZD1222 COVID-19 vaccine. The method was immunoSEQ multiplex PCR; TCRdb's version includes in-frame clones alone and lacks a portion of them. Altogether some 200,000 clones are present, just over 90% being singletons, with the ten largest covering 3% to 3.5%. The germline CDR1 and CDR2 sequences are LNHDA and SQIVND (reference sequence). This CDR3 has 15 amino acids. V lost 3 bases and J lost 4, with 15 bases in between. Specimen: peripheral blood, collected 28 days after the second AZD1222 dose. The chain links TRBV19 to TRBJ1-2; the D gene is possibly TRBD1 (6 bases). The clonotype was recovered from an adult who received the AZD1222 COVID-19 vaccine. DNA of the CDR3: TGTGCCAGTAGTATTGGGCAGGGGACCCTCTATGGCTACACCTTC. This codes for CASSIGQGTLYGYTF.